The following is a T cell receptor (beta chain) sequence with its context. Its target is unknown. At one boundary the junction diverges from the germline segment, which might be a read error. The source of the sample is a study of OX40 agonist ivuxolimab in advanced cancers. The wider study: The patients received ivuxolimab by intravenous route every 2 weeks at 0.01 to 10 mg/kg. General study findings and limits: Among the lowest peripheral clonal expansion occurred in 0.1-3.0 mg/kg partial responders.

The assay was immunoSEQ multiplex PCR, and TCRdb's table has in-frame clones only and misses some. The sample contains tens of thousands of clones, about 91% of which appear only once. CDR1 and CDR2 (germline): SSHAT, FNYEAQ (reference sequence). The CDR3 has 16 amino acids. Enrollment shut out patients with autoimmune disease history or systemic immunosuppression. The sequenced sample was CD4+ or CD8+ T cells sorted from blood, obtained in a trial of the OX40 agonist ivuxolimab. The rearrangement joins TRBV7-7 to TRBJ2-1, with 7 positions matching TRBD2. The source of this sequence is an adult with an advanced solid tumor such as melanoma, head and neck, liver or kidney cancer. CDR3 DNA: TGTGCTAGCAGCTTAGCAGGGCTAGCGGCATACAATGAGCAGTTCTTC. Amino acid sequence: CASSLAGLAAYNEQFF.